The sequence of this TCR beta chain was determined in a study of blood T cell repertoires in COVID-19. The data were produced by immunoSEQ multiplex PCR, yet TCRdb's version contains in-frame clones alone and is incomplete. Of 100,000 to 150,000 clones in the sample, 81% were seen once. The TCR comes from a woman aged 60 to 75 with active or convalescent COVID-19. Input material: peripheral blood.

CDR3 sequence (DNA): TGTGCCAGCAGCCCACAGGGATTGACAGATACGCAGTATTTT. Encoded protein: CASSPQGLTDTQYF. The chain couples TRBV2 to TRBJ2-3, with D possibly TRBD1 on 6 matching bases. Germline CDR1 is SNHLY and CDR2 is FYNNEI. V shed 6 bases and J shed 3 bases, with 13 bases lying between them. The CDR3 is 14 residues long.